This T cell receptor (beta chain) was captured in a study of blood T cells in healthy people across ages. This CDR3 spans 14 amino acids. Germline V lookup: CDR1 SGDLS, CDR2 YYNGEE. This clonotype was found a few times. A second PCR of roughly 6 to 12 cycles used a sample-barcoded 5' primer and a J-beta primer mix. MiXCR was run by TCRdb on the 5' RACE reads, yielding one entry per CDR3 protein. The sample holds about 580,000 distinct CDR3 sequences, roughly 48% seen once. The clonotype was recovered from a man aged 80 or over in good health. Input material: blood. J is TRBJ2-5 and V is TRBV9; D uncertain. The tail of the sequence fits TRBJ2-7 better, so the J call may be wrong. The CDR3 coding sequence is TGTGCCAGCAGCGGGCGTGGGCAAAGTCACGAGCAGTACTTC. Protein sequence: CASSGRGQSHEQYF.